This T cell receptor beta chain comes out of a study of Graves' ophthalmopathy and Graves' hyperthyroidism. Study findings and constraints: Most clonotypes expanded in thyroid above 0.001 frequency were present in blood too. Sensitivity reached 60% to 71% and specificity 72% to 80% when the model predicted ophthalmopathy progression.

The authors amplified TCR beta CDR3 regions, and they did so from RNA transcripts for repertoire sequencing. RT-PCR was first run with HTBI primers, then multiplex PCR in a second round. From the multiplex PCR reads, TCRdb called clonotypes with MiXCR, one entry per CDR3 protein. The repertoire consists of about 340,000 distinct CDR3 sequences, with 15% to 20% occurring once and the leading ten covering roughly 12%. This clonotype has ten or more counts. The antigen remains unidentified. The CDR3 is 16 amino acids. Germline V CDR1 and CDR2: MNHNS, SASEGT. Trimming at V came to 7 bases and at J to 2 bases, leaving 7 bases not matched to a gene.

The chain links TRBV6-1 to TRBJ2-7; the match to TRBD2 covers 14 bases. This receptor was identified in an adult man with Graves' ophthalmopathy. Sequencing was carried out using peripheral blood. The CDR3 is CASTAGGLAGAYEQYF. The CDR3 region has the DNA TGTGCCAGCACCGCCGGGGGACTAGCGGGGGCCTACGAGCAGTACTTC.